This T cell receptor beta chain emerged from a study of blood T cell repertoires in COVID-19. In germline, CDR1 is SQVTM, CDR2 ANQGSEA. Trimming stripped 1 base from V and 4 bases from J, with 7 bases between. This CDR3 region has 12 residues. Assay used: immunoSEQ multiplex PCR; TCRdb lists only in-frame clones, some missing. The sample lists fewer than 350,000 clones; around 90% were seen once. The TCR comes from a middle-aged woman who had recovered from COVID-19. The specimen was PBMCs or T cells enriched from blood (not recorded which). V and J are TRBV29-1 and TRBJ1-1; unclear D gene. The CDR3 here is CSVEGESTEAFF. CDR3 in DNA: TGCAGCGTTGAAGGGGAGAGCACTGAAGCTTTCTTT.